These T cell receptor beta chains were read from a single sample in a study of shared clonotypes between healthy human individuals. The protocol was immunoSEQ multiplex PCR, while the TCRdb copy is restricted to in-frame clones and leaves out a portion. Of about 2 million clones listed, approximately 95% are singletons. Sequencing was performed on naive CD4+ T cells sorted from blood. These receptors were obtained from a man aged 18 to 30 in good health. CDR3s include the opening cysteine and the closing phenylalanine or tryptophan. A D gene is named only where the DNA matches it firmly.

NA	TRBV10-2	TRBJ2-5	CASSELWAPEETQYF	TGCGCCAGCAGTGAGTTGTGGGCGCCCGAAGAGACCCAGTACTTC
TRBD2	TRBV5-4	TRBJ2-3	CASSLGGLAGLTDTQYF	TGTGCCAGCAGCTTGGGGGGACTAGCGGGACTCACAGATACGCAGTATTTT
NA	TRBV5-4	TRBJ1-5	CASSLDQDRPQHF	TGTGCCAGCAGCTTGGATCAGGACCGACCCCAGCATTTT
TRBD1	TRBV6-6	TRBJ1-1	CASSYPATGRETEAFF	TGTGCCAGCAGTTACCCCGCGACAGGGCGTGAGACTGAAGCTTTCTTT
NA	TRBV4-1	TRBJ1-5	CASSQGHPNQPQHF	TGCGCCAGCAGCCAAGGGCACCCAAATCAGCCCCAGCATTTT
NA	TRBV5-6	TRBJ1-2	CASTLVGQGGSDGYTF	TGTGCCAGCACCTTGGTGGGCCAGGGAGGCTCAGATGGCTACACCTTC
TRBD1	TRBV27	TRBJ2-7	CASSLTYRGISGEQYF	TGTGCCAGCAGTTTAACCTACAGGGGAATATCGGGGGAGCAGTACTTC
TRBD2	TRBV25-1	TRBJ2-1	CASSEPAGGSYNEQFF	TGTGCCAGCAGTGAACCTGCGGGAGGCTCCTACAATGAGCAGTTCTTC
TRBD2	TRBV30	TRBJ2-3	CAGLAGSTDTQYF	TGTGCCGGACTAGCGGGGAGCACAGATACGCAGTATTTT
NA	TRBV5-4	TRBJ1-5	CASSLDVGQPQHF	TGTGCCAGCAGCTTGGACGTAGGCCAGCCCCAGCATTTT
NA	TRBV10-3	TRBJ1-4	CAIGETTNEKLFF	TGTGCCATCGGAGAAACAACTAATGAAAAACTGTTTTTT
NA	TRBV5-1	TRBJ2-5	CASSLDLGAGETQYF	TGCGCCAGCAGCTTGGATTTGGGGGCAGGAGAGACCCAGTACTTC